These 20 T cell receptor beta chains came from one sample sequenced in a study of T cell clones after liver transplantation. Assay: immunoSEQ multiplex PCR; the TCRdb copy retains only in-frame clones and omits some. The table shows approximately 71,000 clones, with nearly 95% occurring only once. Here the sequenced sample was CD4+ T cells from blood, taken 25 months after liver transplant. Receptors originate from a human patient who received a liver transplant. Some T cells could come from the graft donor.

The chain carries TRBV7-2 and TRBJ2-1, with a tentative D call TRBD2 (6 bases). The CDR3 consists of 14 residues. Germline V CDR1 and CDR2: SGHTA, FQGNSA. The germline V and J ends were trimmed by 5 bases and 7 bases, with 15 bases remaining between them. The CDR3 loop is CASSPVGLSNEQFF. CDR3 coding DNA: TGTGCCAGCAGCCCTGTTGGACTATCTAATGAGCAGTTCTTC.

The chain carries TRBV7-9 and TRBJ1-3, with 7 bases that match TRBD1. The V segment lost 3 bases and the J segment 3 bases; nucleotides outside the gene matches: 5. The CDR3 is made up of 15 amino acids. Germline V gene sequence: CDR1 SEHNR, CDR2 FQNEAQ (reference sequence). CDR3 protein: CASSFDTGVGNTIYF. The CDR3 coding sequence is TGTGCCAGCAGCTTTGACACAGGGGTTGGAAACACCATATATTTT.

J is TRBJ2-1 and V is TRBV20-1, with TRBD2 as a possible D gene (6 bases). The V gene's germline CDR1 is DFQATT and CDR2 SNEGSKA (reference sequence). There are 11 residues in the CDR3. Trimming pared 7 bases from V and 15 bases from J, leaving 19 bases between. Written as DNA, the CDR3 is TGCAGTGTTTACGGGGACTCCGGGCTGTTCTTC. Its translation: CSVYGDSGLFF.

This clone showed up just once. The chain is built from TRBV19 and TRBJ2-1; TRBD2 is a possible D gene (6 bases). Per the germline V gene, CDR1 is LNHDA and CDR2 is SQIVND (reference sequence). Trimming stripped 7 bases from V and 4 bases from J, with 14 bases between. The CDR3 covers 14 residues. CDR3 nucleotides: TGTGCCAGTAACCTTGGAGGGATTTACAATGAGCAGTTCTTC. It is translated as CASNLGGIYNEQFF.

The chain carries TRBV10-2 and TRBJ2-2; D gene uncertain. This CDR3 spans 12 amino acids. V shed 6 bases and J shed 6 bases, with 8 bases lying between them. CDR1 is WSHSY and CDR2 is SAAADI in the germline V gene. The DNA of the CDR3 is TGCGCCAGCAGGGTTCGCGCCGGGGAGCTGTTTTTT. Its protein product is CASRVRAGELFF.

The chain links TRBV28 to TRBJ2-3; 8 bases map to TRBD1. After removal of 4 bases from V and 3 bases from J, the junction contained 6 bases not matched to a gene. Per germline, CDR1 MDHEN and CDR2 SYDVKM. The length of the CDR3 is 15 residues. The CDR3 nucleotides read TGTGCCAGCAGTTCCCCGGGACAGGTGACAGATACGCAGTATTTT. Its protein is CASSSPGQVTDTQYF. Filled out from reference TRBV28 and TRBJ2-3, the complete variable domain reads DVKVTQSSRYLVKRTGEKVFLECVQDMDHENMFWYRQDPGLGLRLIYFSYDVKMKEKGDIPEGYSVSREKKERFSLILESASTNQTSMYLCASSSPGQVTDTQYFGPGTRLTVL.

This clone was observed a handful of times. This chain's CDR3 is CASTPTGGDYYGYTF. The CDR3 nucleotides read TGTGCCAGCACCCCGACAGGAGGCGACTACTATGGCTACACCTTC. The rearrangement joins TRBV6-1 to TRBJ1-2; tentatively, D is TRBD1 (6 bases). In germline, CDR1 is MNHNS, CDR2 SASEGT. The CDR3 is made up of 15 amino acids. Trimming left V 7 bases short and J 3 bases short, with 18 bases between.

This clone has only one observation. This chain joins TRBV7-9 and TRBJ2-3; 11 nucleotides align to TRBD2. This CDR3 region has 17 residues. Germline CDR1 and CDR2: SEHNR and FQNEAQ (reference sequence). With 2 bases clipped from V and 4 bases from J, the junction kept 8 bases outside the gene matches. Here the CDR3 DNA reads TGTGCCAGCAGCTTAATTCTAGCGGGAGGACGGGCAGATACGCAGTATTTT. As protein: CASSLILAGGRADTQYF.

This chain links TRBV9 with TRBJ2-1; TRBD2 aligns across 11 bases. The germline gives CDR1 SGDLS, CDR2 YYNGEE. This CDR3 region has 16 residues. The trim removed 2 bases at V and 9 bases at J, leaving 10 bases unmatched. The CDR3 loop reads CASSVRLASGRTEQFF. DNA of the CDR3: TGTGCCAGCAGCGTTCGGTTGGCTAGCGGGAGGACTGAGCAGTTCTTC. Combining the CDR3 with reference TRBV9 and TRBJ2-1 gives the whole variable domain DSGVTQTPKHLITATGQRVTLRCSPRSGDLSVYWYQQSLDQGLQFLIQYYNGEERAKGNILERFSAQQFPDLHSELNLSSLELGDSALYFCASSVRLASGRTEQFFGPGTRLTVL.

This clone occurred once. This chain uses TRBV9 with TRBJ2-1; TRBD1 agrees at 10 bases. From germline, CDR1 is SGDLS and CDR2 YYNGEE. The V segment lost 1 base and the J segment 5 bases; nucleotides outside the gene matches: 6. The CDR3 loop spans 16 amino acids. CDR3 nucleotides: TGTGCCAGCAGCGTAAGCGGACAGGGGGTTCACAATGAGCAGTTCTTC. Protein: CASSVSGQGVHNEQFF.

The chain combines TRBV7-6 with TRBJ2-1, with 8 positions matching TRBD2. The CDR3 sequence is 16 residues long. After removal of 5 bases from V and 2 bases from J, the junction contained 8 bases not matched to a gene. In germline, CDR1 is SGHVS, CDR2 FNYEAQ. The CDR3 nucleotides read TGTGCCAGCAGCCGTTCTAGCGGGCGGCCCTACAATGAGCAGTTCTTC. Amino acid sequence: CASSRSSGRPYNEQFF. Looking up the rest from reference TRBV7-6 and TRBJ2-1 gives the full variable domain: GAGVSQSPRYKVTKRGQDVALRCDPISGHVSLYWYRQALGQGPEFLTYFNYEAQQDKSGLPNDRFSAERPEGSISTLTIQRTEQRDSAMYRCASSRSSGRPYNEQFFGPGTRLTVL.

The chain is built from TRBV5-6 and TRBJ2-1, with 13 bases aligning to TRBD2. The CDR3 sequence is 19 residues long. Germline V gives CDR1 SGHDT, CDR2 YYEEEE. V shed 0 bases, J shed 1 base, and the junction held 7 bases outside the gene matches. CDR3: CASSLVRTSGSGSYNEQFF. As DNA, the CDR3 is TGTGCCAGCAGCTTGGTTCGGACTAGCGGGAGCGGGTCCTACAATGAGCAGTTCTTC.

The chain employs TRBV5-1 and TRBJ2-7, with D possibly matching TRBD2 (6 bases). Germline CDR1 is SGHRS and CDR2 is YFSETQ. V lost 0 bases, J lost 4 bases, and 11 bases lay in between. The CDR3 is made up of 14 amino acids. The CDR3 bases are TGCGCCAGCAGCTTGGCGGGAGCATTGTACGAGCAGTACTTC. This gives the protein CASSLAGALYEQYF.

The DNA for the CDR3 is TGTGCCAGTAGTATAGGGGGTTCGGGTCAGCCCCAGCATTTT. Protein product: CASSIGGSGQPQHF. The V and J genes are TRBV19 and TRBJ1-5; D gene uncertain. The germline gives CDR1 LNHDA, CDR2 SQIVND (reference sequence). V was shortened by 1 base and J by 6 bases, with 10 bases between the two germline ends. The CDR3 sequence is 14 residues long.

The rearrangement links TRBV28 to TRBJ1-2; D is unresolved. In germline, CDR1 is MDHEN, CDR2 SYDVKM. Trimming took off 6 bases at V and 4 bases at J, with 12 bases between the two ends. The CDR3 loop spans 13 amino acids. This CDR3 is CASRLDGVYGYTF. The DNA of the CDR3 is TGTGCCAGCAGATTAGACGGCGTCTATGGCTACACCTTC.

This chain links TRBV29-1 with TRBJ2-3; either TRBD1 or TRBD2 may fit D (5 bases each). The germline CDR1 and CDR2 sequences are SQVTM and ANQGSEA. V was clipped by 0 bases and J by 5 bases, with 6 bases between them. CDR3 length: 12 residues. The CDR3 protein is CSVEEGEDTQYF. The CDR3 DNA reads as TGCAGCGTTGAAGAGGGGGAAGATACGCAGTATTTT.

Written as DNA, the CDR3 is TGTGCCTGGAGTGTACAGAAGGGCACTGAAGCTTTCTTT. Translating it yields CAWSVQKGTEAFF. The chain uses TRBV30 and TRBJ1-1; D not resolved. The CDR3 is made up of 13 amino acids. V shed 0 bases and J shed 4 bases, with 9 bases lying between them. Germline CDR1 reads GTSNPN; CDR2 reads SVGIG (reference sequence).

The chain links TRBV14 to TRBJ2-5; TRBD2 is a possible D gene (6 bases). V gave up 5 bases and J gave up 7 bases, with 14 bases separating them. This CDR3 has 13 amino acids. Per the germline V gene, CDR1 is SGHDN and CDR2 is FVKESK. This CDR3 is CASSSGLSATQYF. For the CDR3, the DNA is TGTGCCAGCAGCTCCGGACTAAGCGCGACCCAGTACTTC.

This clone was found a few times. The V gene is TRBV19, the J gene TRBJ2-1, with TRBD1 identical over 10 bases. Germline V gene data show CDR1 as LNHDA and CDR2 as SQIVND (reference sequence). V lost 3 bases to trimming and J lost 8 bases; unmatched junction nucleotides: 7. This CDR3 is built from 15 residues. CDR3 sequence reads: CASSINGQGGDEQFF. In DNA form, the CDR3 reads TGTGCCAGTAGTATCAATGGACAGGGGGGCGATGAGCAGTTCTTC.

V gene TRBV7-3 combines with J gene TRBJ2-7; D remains unclear. The CDR3 extends over 13 amino acids. The V end lost 4 bases, the J end lost 6 bases, and 13 bases lay between the germline ends. Germline loops: CDR1 SGHTA, CDR2 FQGTGA. The CDR3 loop reads CASSSGSPGEQYF. CDR3 in DNA: TGTGCCAGCAGCTCCGGGTCCCCGGGCGAGCAGTACTTC.